These T cell receptor beta chains were read from a single sample in a study of blood T cell repertoires in COVID-19. This table comes from immunoSEQ multiplex PCR, and its TCRdb copy is limited to in-frame clones, with some not included. The table shows roughly 200,000 clones, with roughly 89% occurring only once. Sequences were obtained from peripheral blood. The receptor source for this set is a man aged 50 to 59 with acute or convalescent COVID-19. Both conserved end residues are part of each CDR3. D genes are given only for firm matches. Size is stated for part of the rows, as once, few or many counts, or as a class when the clone is expanded.

d_gene	v_gene	abundance	j_gene	CDR3nt	CDR3aa
TRBD1	TRBV6-5	.	TRBJ1-2	TGTGCCAGCTCCACGACAGGGGGTATGGGCTACACCTTC	CASSTTGGMGYTF
TRBD1	TRBV19	.	TRBJ2-1	TGTGCCAGTAGTATGGGACAGGAAAGTGCCTACAATGAGCAGTTCTTC	CASSMGQESAYNEQFF
.	TRBV7-9	.	TRBJ2-5	TGTGCCAGCAGCTTCCGGACAGTACAAGAGACCCAGTACTTC	CASSFRTVQETQYF
TRBD2	TRBV28	.	TRBJ2-1	TGTGCCAGCAGTTTATGGTCGGGAGGTTCCAATGAGCAGTTCTTC	CASSLWSGGSNEQFF
.	TRBV29-1	.	TRBJ2-1	TGCAGCGTAAGCCTTATGCGGGACAATGAGCAGTTCTTC	CSVSLMRDNEQFF
TRBD2	TRBV7-8	few	TRBJ2-7	TGTGCCAGCAGCTTATCCCGACTAGCGGGATCCTACGAGCAGTACTTC	CASSLSRLAGSYEQYF
.	TRBV5-4	.	TRBJ2-1	TGTGCCAGCACCCCGGATCTAGCCTCCTATAATGAGCAGTTCTTC	CASTPDLASYNEQFF
TRBD2	TRBV5-4	.	TRBJ2-1	TGTGCCAGCAGCTTCCCGGTAGCGGGGGACTACAATGAGCAGTTCTTC	CASSFPVAGDYNEQFF
.	TRBV7-9	.	TRBJ1-2	TGTGCCAGCAGCTTGGCGGGGACCTATGGCTACACCTTC	CASSLAGTYGYTF
TRBD2	TRBV2	.	TRBJ2-2	TGTGCCAGCACCCGGACAGGGAAGGGGCTAGCGGGAGGGCCGGGCACCGGGGAGCTGTTTTTT	CASTRTGKGLAGGPGTGELFF
.	TRBV14	.	TRBJ1-1	TGTGCCAGCAGCCAACAGGGAGGCGCGGAGGCTTTCTTT	CASSQQGGAEAFF
TRBD1	TRBV3-1/TRBV3-2	.	TRBJ2-2	TGTGCCAGCAGCCCGAGGGACAGGGGTGGGGAGCTGTTTTTT	CASSPRDRGGELFF
.	TRBV5-1	once	TRBJ2-5	TGCGCCAGCAGCCCCGGGACATCCCAGGAGACCCAGTACTTC	CASSPGTSQETQYF
.	TRBV20-1	.	TRBJ1-1	TGCAGTGCTAGTGGGCCCTACACTGAAGCTTTCTTT	CSASGPYTEAFF
TRBD1	TRBV18	.	TRBJ1-5	TGTGCCAGCTCACTATTCTCGCAGGGGGCGAGGAGCAATCAGCCCCAGCATTTT	CASSLFSQGARSNQPQHF
.	TRBV4-1	.	TRBJ2-7	TGCGCCAGCAGCCAAGGGCAGGGGACCTACGAGCAGTACTTC	CASSQGQGTYEQYF
.	TRBV27	once	TRBJ1-6	TGTGCCAGCAGTTTAAGCTTTAGGAGCTCCTATAATTCACCCCTCCACTTT	CASSLSFRSSYNSPLHF
TRBD2	TRBV12-3/TRBV12-4	.	TRBJ2-7	TGTGCCAGCAGTCCCGCGGGGGGGGTCGAGCAGTACTTC	CASSPAGGVEQYF
TRBD1	TRBV24-1	.	TRBJ2-1	TGTGCCACCAGTGATCTCCGCGGGACAGGTCACAATGAGCAGTTCTTC	CATSDLRGTGHNEQFF
TRBD1	TRBV2	.	TRBJ1-5	TGTGCCACCGGGACAGGCCCTTATCAGCCCCAGCATTTT	CATGTGPYQPQHF
TRBD2	TRBV20-1	.	TRBJ2-3	TGCAGTGCTAGTACGGGGGGGTGGGCCACAGATACGCAGTATTTT	CSASTGGWATDTQYF
.	TRBV3-1/TRBV3-2	.	TRBJ2-5	TGTGCCAGCAGCCAAGCGGCTAGCGCCTATGAGACCCAGTACTTC	CASSQAASAYETQYF
TRBD2	TRBV5-1	.	TRBJ2-4	TGCGCCAGCAGCTCGACCGCCGGGGGGAACATTCAGTACTTC	CASSSTAGGNIQYF
TRBD1	TRBV6-4	.	TRBJ1-2	TGTGCCAGCAGTGAGGCGGGACAGGGGCAAGGTGGCTACACCTTC	CASSEAGQGQGGYTF
.	TRBV5-1	.	TRBJ2-2	TGCGCCAGCAGCTGGCGGTCGGACACGAACACCGGGGAGCTGTTTTTT	CASSWRSDTNTGELFF
.	TRBV9	.	TRBJ1-3	TGTGCCAGCAGTTCCGTCTCTGGAAACACCATATATTTT	CASSSVSGNTIYF
TRBD2	TRBV4-1	once	TRBJ2-2	TGCGCCAGCAGCACAGGCGTAATAGCGGGAGTCCCGCCCGGGGAGCTGTTTTTT	CASSTGVIAGVPPGELFF
.	TRBV7-9	.	TRBJ1-1	TGTGCCAGCAGCTTCCGGAGGGGGGGAGTATCTGAAGCTTTCTTT	CASSFRRGGVSEAFF
.	TRBV28	.	TRBJ1-1	TGTGCCAGCACAGGGCGTCCCACTGAAGCTTTCTTT	CASTGRPTEAFF
.	TRBV25-1	.	TRBJ1-1	TGTGCCAGCAGTGGGGGCAGGGGGAACACTGAAGCTTTCTTT	CASSGGRGNTEAFF
.	TRBV7-9	.	TRBJ1-2	TGTGCCAGCAGCTTAGAAGGACTCATCTATGGCTACACCTTC	CASSLEGLIYGYTF
.	TRBV18	.	TRBJ2-2	TGTGCCAGCTCACCACAGGAGGGGAACACCGGGGAGCTGTTTTTT	CASSPQEGNTGELFF
TRBD2	TRBV13	.	TRBJ2-5	TGTGCCAGCAGCGAGCTAGCGGGGGGGCCGGAGACCCAGTACTTC	CASSELAGGPETQYF
.	TRBV19	.	TRBJ2-5	TGTGCCAGTAGGGAAACGGGGGTCAGTGTTGAGACCCAGTACTTC	CASRETGVSVETQYF
.	TRBV4-2	.	TRBJ2-5	TGTGCCAGCAGCCAAGAAAAGACTAGGGGTGGAGAGACCCAGTACTTC	CASSQEKTRGGETQYF
.	TRBV7-3	.	TRBJ2-1	TGTGCCAGCAGTTCGGGACTTAGCAATGAGCAGTTCTTC	CASSSGLSNEQFF
.	TRBV11-2	.	TRBJ1-1	TGTGCCAGCAGCTTATCCGGGGCCGGGGGCACTGAAGCTTTCTTT	CASSLSGAGGTEAFF
TRBD1	TRBV29-1	.	TRBJ1-2	TGCAGCGTCGCCCGGACAGGGGCGAAACTTAACTATGGCTACACCTTC	CSVARTGAKLNYGYTF
.	TRBV27	.	TRBJ2-7	TGTGCCAGCACCCCCGTCGGGGTCCACGAGCAGTACTTC	CASTPVGVHEQYF
TRBD2	TRBV19	.	TRBJ2-1	TGTGCCAGTAGTATAGGTACTAGCGGGAGTGATGAGCAGTTCTTC	CASSIGTSGSDEQFF
.	TRBV25-1	.	TRBJ2-3	TGTGCCAGCAGTGGGAGCGGGCCCGGAGTAGATACGCAGTATTTT	CASSGSGPGVDTQYF
TRBD2	TRBV10-2	.	TRBJ2-1	TGCGCCAGCGGTCTAGCGGGAGGGGACCACAATGAGCAGTTCTTC	CASGLAGGDHNEQFF
TRBD2	TRBV5-1	.	TRBJ2-2	TGCGCCAGCAGCTTGGGTAGCGGGGACACCGGGGAGCTGTTTTTT	CASSLGSGDTGELFF
.	TRBV24-1	.	TRBJ1-5	TGTGCCACCAGTGATACAGGGTTTCAGCCCCAGCATTTT	CATSDTGFQPQHF
.	TRBV30	.	TRBJ2-7	TGTGCCGCCAAATTCCGGTCCGAGCAGTACTTC	CAAKFRSEQYF
TRBD2	TRBV7-6	once	TRBJ2-1	TGTGCCAGCAGCCTCCCGGGACTATACAATGAGCAGTTCTTC	CASSLPGLYNEQFF
TRBD2	TRBV11-2	.	TRBJ2-3	TGTGCCAGCAGCTTAGTTCAGACACTAGCGGGAGGATCGACAGATACGCAGTATTTT	CASSLVQTLAGGSTDTQYF
.	TRBV13	.	TRBJ1-4	TGTGCCAGCAGCTACAGCCGGGGAACTGAAAAACTGTTTTTT	CASSYSRGTEKLFF
TRBD1	TRBV6-6	.	TRBJ2-2	TGTGCCAGCAAACCGGGACAGGGGTCCACCGGGGAGCTGTTTTTT	CASKPGQGSTGELFF
.	TRBV7-9	.	TRBJ1-1	TGTGCCAGCAGCCCCACCTGGAGCGAAACTGAAGCTTTCTTT	CASSPTWSETEAFF